This T cell receptor beta chain was captured in a study of shared clonotypes between healthy human individuals. Study-level findings and limits: The sampled material consisted only of blood, and tissue repertoires are likely to differ. The low donor count limited represented genetic and exposure-history diversity.

Naive CD8 populations comprised CD45RO-negative cells positively selected for CCR7, excluding terminally differentiated effector memory CD45RA+ cells. Every donor, a Caucasian adult, lived in Nashville, Tennessee. The CDR3 is 11 amino acids. Germline CDR1 MNHEY, CDR2 SVGAGI. The germline V and J ends were trimmed by 6 bases and 6 bases, with 9 bases remaining between them. About this clone itself: What it binds is unknown.

Profiled with immunoSEQ multiplex PCR; TCRdb holds only in-frame clones, not every one. The sample includes about 610,000 clones, approximately 96% seen only once; the top ten take less than 0.13%. V usage is TRBV6-5 and J usage is TRBJ2-7; tentative D call: TRBD2 (6 bases). The source of this sequence is a woman aged 25 to 39 in good health. Sequenced input: naive CD8+ T cells sorted from blood. The CDR3 spells CASSWGGEQYF. The CDR3 DNA sequence: TGTGCCAGCAGCTGGGGAGGCGAGCAGTACTTC.